The entry below describes one TCR beta chain. In the authors' methods: It was from reference gene primer amplification that nucleated cell counts were estimated. This table comes from immunoSEQ multiplex PCR, and its TCRdb copy is limited to in-frame clones, with some not included. Clone size and the V and J calls come from that table; the DNA yielded D and trimming. The data show some 180,000 clones, 82% seen once. The CDR3 length is 13 residues. V lost 3 bases, J lost 7 bases, and 12 bases lay in between. CDR1 and CDR2 from the germline V gene are KGHSH and LQKENI. The data stem from a study of blood T cell repertoires in COVID-19. Looking at the study overall: The United States, Italy and Spain provided the acute and convalescent COVID-19 samples. From T cells, B-cell-depleted T cells, or PBMCs came the material, which was cDNA or gDNA.

Seattle patient enrollment occurred during active infection, with longitudinal follow-up thereafter. This chain links TRBV18 with TRBJ1-2; the D is unclear. The sequence derives from a woman in her sixties or seventies with COVID-19, enrolled during active disease. The specimen was peripheral blood. DNA of the CDR3: TGTGCCAGCTCACCGAGGGCGACTGGTGGCTACACCTTC. Amino acids: CASSPRATGGYTF.